This paragraph covers one T cell receptor beta chain sequence. No antigen is known for it. An amount of RNA that ranged from roughly 0.5 to 1 ug was reverse transcribed with random hexamers. TCRdb re-derived calls from the immunoSEQ multiplex PCR reads in MiXCR, one entry per CDR3 protein. The sample consists of about 82,000 distinct CDR3 sequences, approximately 96% of them appearing once. This entry belongs to a study of CD8 T cells in Susac syndrome. Study in general: Patients with Susac syndrome were, at the time of blood collection, therapy-naive, maintained on corticosteroids, or maintained on intravenous immunoglobulin alone.

Study-level points and caveats: CD8+ clonal expansion in Susac peaked in TEMRA cells and active patients.

This CDR3 has 16 amino acids. The ends were cut back, 4 bases at V and 0 bases at J, with 10 bases in the middle. Germline V gives CDR1 SGHAT, CDR2 FQNNGV. This receptor was taken from a human donor with Susac syndrome. Sequencing was done on a sample of CD8+ T cells from PBMCs. The chain links TRBV11-2 to TRBJ2-6; D remains ambiguous. Here the CDR3 DNA reads TGTGCCAGCAGCTCCCCGACCAACTCTGGGGCCAACGTCCTGACTTTC. Translating gives CASSSPTNSGANVLTF.